The clone carrying this T cell receptor (beta chain) was recorded at least ten times. Antigen unknown. TCRdb fed the 5' RACE reads into MiXCR, producing one record per CDR3 protein. Altogether some 440,000 distinct CDR3 sequences are present, 25% being singletons, with the ten largest covering under 15%. This entry is derived from a study of T-cell memory formation after mild COVID-19. Study results and limitations: The appearance of some responding clones in pre-infection memory suggested that cross-reactive memory joined. Second-wave clones with a day 37 peak had unconfirmed SARS-CoV-2 specificity.

The ends lost 3 bases at V and 1 base at J; junction bases unmatched: 3. The CDR3 covers 14 residues. Germline V gives CDR1 DFQATT, CDR2 SNEGSKA (reference sequence). The V call is TRBV20-1, the J call TRBJ2-3; TRBD2 aligns across 8 bases. This sequence originates from an adult woman who had mild COVID-19 (a few samples of this study predate the infection). Cell type and time point are not known. The sample consisted of PBMCs or a T cell subset sorted from them (not recorded which). CDR3 bases: TGCAGTGCTAGTTCAGCGGGGGGCACAGATACGCAGTATTTT. Translating it yields CSASSAGGTDTQYF.